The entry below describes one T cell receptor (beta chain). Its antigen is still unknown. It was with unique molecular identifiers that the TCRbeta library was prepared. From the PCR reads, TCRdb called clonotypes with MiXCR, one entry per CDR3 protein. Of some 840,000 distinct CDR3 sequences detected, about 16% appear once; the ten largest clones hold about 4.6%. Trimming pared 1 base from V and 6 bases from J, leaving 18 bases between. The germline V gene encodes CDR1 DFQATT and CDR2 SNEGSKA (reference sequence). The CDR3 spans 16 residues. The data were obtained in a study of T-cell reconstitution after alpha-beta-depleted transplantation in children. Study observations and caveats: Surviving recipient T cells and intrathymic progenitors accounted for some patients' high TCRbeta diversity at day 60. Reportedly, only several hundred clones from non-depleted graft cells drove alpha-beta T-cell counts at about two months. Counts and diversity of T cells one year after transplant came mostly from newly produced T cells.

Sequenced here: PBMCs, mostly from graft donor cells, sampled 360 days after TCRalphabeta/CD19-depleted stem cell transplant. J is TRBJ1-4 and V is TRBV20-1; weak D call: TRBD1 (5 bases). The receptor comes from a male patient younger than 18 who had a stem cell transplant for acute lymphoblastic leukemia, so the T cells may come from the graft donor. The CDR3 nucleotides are TGCAGTGCTAGAGCCTACAGGTTGGAACCCTATGAAAAACTGTTTTTT. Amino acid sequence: CSARAYRLEPYEKLFF.